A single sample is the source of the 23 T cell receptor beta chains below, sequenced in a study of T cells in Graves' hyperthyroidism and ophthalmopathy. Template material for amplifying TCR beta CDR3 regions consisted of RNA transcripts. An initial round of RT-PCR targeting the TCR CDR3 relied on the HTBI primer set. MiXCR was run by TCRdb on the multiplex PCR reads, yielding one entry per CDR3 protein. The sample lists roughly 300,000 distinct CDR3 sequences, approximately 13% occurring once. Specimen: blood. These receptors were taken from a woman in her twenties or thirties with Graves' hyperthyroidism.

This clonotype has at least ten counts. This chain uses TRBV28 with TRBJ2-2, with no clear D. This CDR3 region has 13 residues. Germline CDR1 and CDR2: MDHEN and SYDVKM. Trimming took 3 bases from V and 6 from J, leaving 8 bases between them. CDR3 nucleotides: TGTGCCAGCAGTTTTTCTCTCCCCGGGGAGCTGTTTTTT. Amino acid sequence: CASSFSLPGELFF.

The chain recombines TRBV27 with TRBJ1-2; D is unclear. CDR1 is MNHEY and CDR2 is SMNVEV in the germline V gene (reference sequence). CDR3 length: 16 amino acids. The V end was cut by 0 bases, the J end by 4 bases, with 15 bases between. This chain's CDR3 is CASSLSYPRTVYGYTF. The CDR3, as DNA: TGTGCCAGCAGTTTATCGTACCCAAGGACGGTCTATGGCTACACCTTC.

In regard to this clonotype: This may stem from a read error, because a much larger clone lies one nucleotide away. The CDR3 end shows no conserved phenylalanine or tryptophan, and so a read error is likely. The chain's CDR3 is CSATPGLAGETQYL. CDR3 nucleotide sequence: TGCAGTGCTACCCCGGGACTAGCGGGAGAGACCCAGTACCTC. The V and J genes are TRBV20-1 and TRBJ2-5, with 12 nucleotides matching TRBD2. CDR3 length equals 14 residues. V was clipped by 4 bases and J by 4 bases; unmatched bases: 4. Per germline, CDR1 DFQATT and CDR2 SNEGSKA (reference sequence).

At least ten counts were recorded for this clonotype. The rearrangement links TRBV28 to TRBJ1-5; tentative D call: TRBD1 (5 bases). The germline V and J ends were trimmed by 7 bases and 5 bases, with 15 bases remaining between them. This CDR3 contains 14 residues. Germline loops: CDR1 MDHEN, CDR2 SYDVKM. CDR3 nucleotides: TGTGCCAGCACTCGGGGGGAGTTCGATCAGCCCCAGCATTTT. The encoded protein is CASTRGEFDQPQHF.

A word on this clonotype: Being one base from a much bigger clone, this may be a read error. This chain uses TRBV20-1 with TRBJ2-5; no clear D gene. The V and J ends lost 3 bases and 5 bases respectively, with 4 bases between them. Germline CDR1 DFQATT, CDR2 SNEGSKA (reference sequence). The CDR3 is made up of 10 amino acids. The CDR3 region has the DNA TGCAGTGCTAGCCTGGAGACCCAGTACTTC. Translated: CSASLETQYF.

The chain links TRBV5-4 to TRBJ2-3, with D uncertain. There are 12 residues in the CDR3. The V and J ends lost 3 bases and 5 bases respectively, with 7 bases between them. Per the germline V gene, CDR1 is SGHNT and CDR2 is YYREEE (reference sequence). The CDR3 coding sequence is TGTGCCAGCAGCTCCCCCCAAGATACGCAGTATTTT. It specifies CASSSPQDTQYF.

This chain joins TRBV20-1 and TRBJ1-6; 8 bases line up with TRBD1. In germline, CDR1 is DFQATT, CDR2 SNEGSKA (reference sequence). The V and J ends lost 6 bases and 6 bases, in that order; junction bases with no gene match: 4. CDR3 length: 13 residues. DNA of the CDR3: TGCAGTGCCAAACAGGGGGGTAATTCACCCCTCCACTTT. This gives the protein CSAKQGGNSPLHF.

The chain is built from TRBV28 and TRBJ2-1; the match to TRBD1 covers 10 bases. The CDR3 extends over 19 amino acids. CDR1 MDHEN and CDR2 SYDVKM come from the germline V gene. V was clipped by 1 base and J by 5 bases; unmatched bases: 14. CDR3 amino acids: CASSLSGTGVGGEDNEQFF. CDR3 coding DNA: TGTGCCAGCAGTTTATCCGGGACAGGGGTCGGGGGTGAAGACAATGAGCAGTTCTTC.

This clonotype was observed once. The CDR3 protein is CASSLKGGNSPLHF. The CDR3 DNA reads TGTGCCAGCAGCTTGAAGGGAGGTAATTCACCCCTCCACTTT. J is TRBJ1-6 and V is TRBV11-2, with D hard to call. The CDR3 has 14 amino acids. Trimming removed 3 bases at V and 6 bases at J, with 9 bases between. Per germline, CDR1 SGHAT and CDR2 FQNNGV.

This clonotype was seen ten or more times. CDR3 loop: CASTNQGGQEQFF. The DNA for the CDR3 is TGTGCCAGCACCAACCAGGGGGGGCAGGAGCAGTTCTTC. The chain recombines TRBV7-9 with TRBJ2-1, with D perhaps matching TRBD1 or TRBD2 (7 bases each). CDR3 size: 13 residues. Germline loops: CDR1 SEHNR, CDR2 FQNEAQ (reference sequence). Trimming cost V 7 bases and J 10 bases, with 17 bases left between them.

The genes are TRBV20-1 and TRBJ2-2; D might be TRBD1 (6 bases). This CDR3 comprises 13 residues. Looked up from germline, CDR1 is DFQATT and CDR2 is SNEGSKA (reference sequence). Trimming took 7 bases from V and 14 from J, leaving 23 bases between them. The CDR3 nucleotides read TGCAGTGTCGTTCAGCCGGGACAAAGGGGACTGTTTTTT. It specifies CSVVQPGQRGLFF.

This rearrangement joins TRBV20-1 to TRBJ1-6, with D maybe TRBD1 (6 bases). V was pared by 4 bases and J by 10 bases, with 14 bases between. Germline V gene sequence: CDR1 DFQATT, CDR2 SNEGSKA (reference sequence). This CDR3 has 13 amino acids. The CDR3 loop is CSANRDKASPLHF. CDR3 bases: TGCAGTGCTAACAGGGACAAGGCGTCACCCCTCCACTTT.

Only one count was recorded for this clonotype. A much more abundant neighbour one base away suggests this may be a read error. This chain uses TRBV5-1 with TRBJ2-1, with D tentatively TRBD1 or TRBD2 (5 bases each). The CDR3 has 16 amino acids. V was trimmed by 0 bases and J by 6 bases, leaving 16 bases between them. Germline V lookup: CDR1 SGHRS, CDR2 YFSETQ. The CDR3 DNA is TGCGCCAGCAGCTTGGGTGGGGCTAGCTTCTTCAATGAGCAGTTCTTC. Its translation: CASSLGGASFFNEQFF. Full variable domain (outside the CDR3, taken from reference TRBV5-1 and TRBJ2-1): KAGVTQTPRYLIKTRGQQVTLSCSPISGHRSVSWYQQTPGQGLQFLFEYFSETQRNKGNFPGRFSGRQFSNSRSEMNVSTLELGDSALYLCASSLGGASFFNEQFFGPGTRLTVL.

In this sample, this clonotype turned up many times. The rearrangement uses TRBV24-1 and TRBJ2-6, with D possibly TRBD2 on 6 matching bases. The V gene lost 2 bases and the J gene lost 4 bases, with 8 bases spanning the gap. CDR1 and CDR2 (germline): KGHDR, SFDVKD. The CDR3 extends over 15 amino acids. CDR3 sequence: CATSDSGRGANVLTF. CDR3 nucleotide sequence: TGTGCCACCAGTGATTCAGGGAGGGGGGCCAACGTCCTGACTTTC.

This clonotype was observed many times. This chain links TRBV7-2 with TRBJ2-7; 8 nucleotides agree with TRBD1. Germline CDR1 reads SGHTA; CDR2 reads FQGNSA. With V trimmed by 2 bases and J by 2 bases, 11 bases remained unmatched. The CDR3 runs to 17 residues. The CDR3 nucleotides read TGTGCCAGCAGCTTAAAGGGGGGACAGGACGTTACCTACGAGCAGTACTTC. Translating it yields CASSLKGGQDVTYEQYF.

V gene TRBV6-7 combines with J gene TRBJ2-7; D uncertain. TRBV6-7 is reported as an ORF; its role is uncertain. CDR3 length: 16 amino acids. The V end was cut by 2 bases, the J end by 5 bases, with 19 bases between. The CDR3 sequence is CASSYPADCSTDEQYF. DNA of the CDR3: TGTGCCAGCAGTTACCCCGCCGACTGTTCTACGGACGAGCAGTACTTC.

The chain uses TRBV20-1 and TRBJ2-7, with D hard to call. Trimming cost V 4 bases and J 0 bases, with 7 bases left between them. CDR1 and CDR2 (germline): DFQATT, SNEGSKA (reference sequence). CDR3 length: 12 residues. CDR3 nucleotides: TGCAGTGCTAATAACAACTCCTACGAGCAGTACTTC. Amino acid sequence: CSANNNSYEQYF.

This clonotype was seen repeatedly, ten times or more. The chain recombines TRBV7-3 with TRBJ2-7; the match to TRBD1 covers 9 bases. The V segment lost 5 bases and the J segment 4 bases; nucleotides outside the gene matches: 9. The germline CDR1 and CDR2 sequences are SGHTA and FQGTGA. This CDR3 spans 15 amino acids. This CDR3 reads CASSPEGTGMYEQYF. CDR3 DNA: TGTGCCAGCAGCCCAGAGGGGACAGGGATGTACGAGCAGTACTTC.

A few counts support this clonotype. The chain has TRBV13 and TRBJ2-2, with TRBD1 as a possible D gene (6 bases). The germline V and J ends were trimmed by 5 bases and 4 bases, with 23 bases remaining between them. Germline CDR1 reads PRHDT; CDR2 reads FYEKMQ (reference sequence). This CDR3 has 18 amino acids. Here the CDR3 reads CASSPTESGAYFTGELFF. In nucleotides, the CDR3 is TGTGCCAGCAGCCCCACGGAATCAGGGGCCTACTTCACCGGGGAGCTGTTTTTT. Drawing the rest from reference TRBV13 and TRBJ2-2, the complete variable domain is AAGVIQSPRHLIKEKRETATLKCYPIPRHDTVYWYQQGPGQDPQFLISFYEKMQSDKGSIPDRFSAQQFSDYHSELNMSSLELGDSALYFCASSPTESGAYFTGELFFGEGSRLTVL.

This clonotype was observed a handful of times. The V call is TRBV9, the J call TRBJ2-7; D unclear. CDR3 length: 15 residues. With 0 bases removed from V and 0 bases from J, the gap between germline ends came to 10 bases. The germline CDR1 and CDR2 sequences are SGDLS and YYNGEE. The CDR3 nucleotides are TGTGCCAGCAGCGTAGGATCCTCGATCTCCTACGAGCAGTACTTC. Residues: CASSVGSSISYEQYF.

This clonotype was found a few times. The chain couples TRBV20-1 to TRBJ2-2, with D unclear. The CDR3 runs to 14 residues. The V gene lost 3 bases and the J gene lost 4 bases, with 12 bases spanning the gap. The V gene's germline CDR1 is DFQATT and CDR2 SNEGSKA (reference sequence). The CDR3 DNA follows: TGCAGTGCTAGCTCAAGTCTCCGCACCGGGGAGCTGTTTTTT. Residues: CSASSSLRTGELFF.

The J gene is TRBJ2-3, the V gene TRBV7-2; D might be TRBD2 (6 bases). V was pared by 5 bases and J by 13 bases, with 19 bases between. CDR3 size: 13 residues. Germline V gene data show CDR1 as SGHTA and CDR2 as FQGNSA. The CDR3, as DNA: TGTGCCAGCAGCCCGTCCCTAGCGCCTGCAGAGTATTTT. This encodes CASSPSLAPAEYF.

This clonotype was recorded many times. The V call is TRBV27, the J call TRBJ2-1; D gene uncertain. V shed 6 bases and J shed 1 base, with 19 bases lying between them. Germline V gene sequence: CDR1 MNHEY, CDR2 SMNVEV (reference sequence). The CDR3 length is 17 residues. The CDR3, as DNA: TGTGCCAGCAGCGGTTATGGCCTTACCGAGTCCTACAATGAGCAGTTCTTC. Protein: CASSGYGLTESYNEQFF.